This TCR beta chain was recorded in a study of OX40 agonist ivuxolimab in advanced cancers. Study at large: Three patients, one with hepatocellular carcinoma and two with cutaneous melanoma, achieved partial responses.

Losses at the gene ends were 5 bases for V and 8 bases for J; bases not matched to a gene: 17. The CDR3 loop spans 16 amino acids. Germline loops: CDR1 MDHEN, CDR2 SYDVKM. Study findings and constraints: At doses 0.1 to 3.0 mg/kg, CD4+ and CD8+ clones expanded.

Some clones are missing from TCRdb's copy, which holds only in-frame ones; the method was immunoSEQ multiplex PCR. The repertoire holds fewer than 40,000 clones, with about 80% as singletons. Remarks on this clone: The antigen remains unidentified.

Sequenced here: CD4+ or CD8+ T cells sorted from blood, sampled in a trial of the OX40 agonist ivuxolimab. The source of this sequence is an adult with an advanced solid tumor such as melanoma, head and neck, liver or kidney cancer. The chain links TRBV28 to TRBJ1-2; 7 bases map to TRBD1. The CDR3 region is CASSTTGTAASWGYTF. The CDR3 DNA is TGTGCCAGCAGTACCACCGGGACAGCGGCCTCATGGGGCTACACCTTC.